The clone carrying this T cell receptor beta chain occurred a few times. V shed 3 bases and J shed 2 bases, with 8 bases lying between them. The CDR3 spans 15 residues. Germline-derived CDR1 and CDR2 are MNHEY and SMNVEV (reference sequence). These data originate in a study of T-cell reconstitution after alpha-beta-depleted transplantation in children. Unique molecular identifiers tagged the TCRbeta library. TCRdb fed the PCR reads into MiXCR, producing one record per CDR3 protein. The sample holds about 100,000 distinct CDR3 sequences, approximately 5.4% seen once. The sample consisted of PBMCs, mostly from graft donor cells, taken 60 days after TCRalphabeta/CD19-depleted stem cell transplant. The TCR comes from a female patient aged 2 to 10 who had a stem cell transplant for Fanconi anemia, so the T cells may come from the graft donor. The V and J genes are TRBV27 and TRBJ2-6, with unresolved D. CDR3 region: CASSFLPPGANVLTF. The DNA for the CDR3 is TGTGCCAGCAGTTTTCTTCCCCCTGGGGCCAACGTCCTGACTTTC.